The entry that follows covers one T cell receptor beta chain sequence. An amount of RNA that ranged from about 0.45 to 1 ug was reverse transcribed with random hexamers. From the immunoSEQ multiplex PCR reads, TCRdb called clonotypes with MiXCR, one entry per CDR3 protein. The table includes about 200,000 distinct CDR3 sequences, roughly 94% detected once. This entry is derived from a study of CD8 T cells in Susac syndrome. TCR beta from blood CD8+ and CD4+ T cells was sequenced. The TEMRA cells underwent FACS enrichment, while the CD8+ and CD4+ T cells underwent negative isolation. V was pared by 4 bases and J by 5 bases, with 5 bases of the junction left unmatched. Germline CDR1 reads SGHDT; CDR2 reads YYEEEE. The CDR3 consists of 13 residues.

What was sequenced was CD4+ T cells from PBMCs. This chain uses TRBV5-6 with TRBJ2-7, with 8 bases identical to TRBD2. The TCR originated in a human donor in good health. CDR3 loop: CASSELAGDEQYF. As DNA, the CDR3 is TGTGCCAGCAGCGAGCTAGCGGGCGACGAGCAGTACTTC.